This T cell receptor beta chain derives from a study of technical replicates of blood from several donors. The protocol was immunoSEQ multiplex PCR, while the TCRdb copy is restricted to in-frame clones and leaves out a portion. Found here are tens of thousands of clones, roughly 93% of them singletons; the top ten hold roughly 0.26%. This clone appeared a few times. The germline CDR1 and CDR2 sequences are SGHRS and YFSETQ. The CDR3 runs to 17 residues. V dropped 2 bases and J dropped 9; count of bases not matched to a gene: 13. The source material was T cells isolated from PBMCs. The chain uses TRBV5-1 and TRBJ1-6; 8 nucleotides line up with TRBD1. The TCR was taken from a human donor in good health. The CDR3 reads CASSLTADREYGSPLHF. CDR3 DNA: TGCGCCAGCAGCTTAACCGCGGACAGGGAATATGGTTCACCCCTCCACTTT. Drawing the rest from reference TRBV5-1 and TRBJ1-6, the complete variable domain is KAGVTQTPRYLIKTRGQQVTLSCSPISGHRSVSWYQQTPGQGLQFLFEYFSETQRNKGNFPGRFSGRQFSNSRSEMNVSTLELGDSALYLCASSLTADREYGSPLHFGNGTRLTVT.